What follows are 30 T cell receptor beta chains derived from one specimen sequenced in a study of T cells in Graves' hyperthyroidism and ophthalmopathy. RNA transcripts gave rise to amplified TCR beta CDR3 regions. Researchers ran a first-round RT-PCR on the TCR CDR3 using the HTBI primer set. From the multiplex PCR reads, TCRdb called clonotypes with MiXCR, one entry per CDR3 protein. The sample carries roughly 350,000 distinct CDR3 sequences, about 15% recorded once. The sample consisted of blood. Receptors were obtained from a woman aged 25 to 39 with Graves' hyperthyroidism.

There are many counts of this clonotype. The chain employs TRBV2 and TRBJ2-1; TRBD2 is a possible D gene (5 bases). From germline, CDR1 is SNHLY and CDR2 FYNNEI. V lost 7 bases, J lost 0 bases, and 16 bases lay in between. The CDR3 contains 16 residues. The DNA for the CDR3 is TGTGCCAGCATCGGGGTTCTCAATTACTCCTACAATGAGCAGTTCTTC. This sequence encodes CASIGVLNYSYNEQFF.

This clonotype was found a few times. The J gene is TRBJ2-3, the V gene TRBV5-6, with 8 bases aligning to TRBD2. J was trimmed by 3 bases and V by 5 bases; bases with no gene match: 14. CDR3 length: 17 amino acids. Germline values: CDR1 SGHDT, CDR2 YYEEEE. CDR3 DNA: TGTGCCAGCAGTCGTCTACCTGGGACTAGTTGGACAGATACGCAGTATTTT. This translates into CASSRLPGTSWTDTQYF.

A few counts support this clonotype. The DNA for the CDR3 is TGTGCCAGCAGCTTAACGGCCGGATACACTGAAGCTTTCTTT. Its translation: CASSLTAGYTEAFF. This rearrangement joins TRBV7-3 to TRBJ1-1; D ambiguous. The ends were cut back, 0 bases at V and 3 bases at J, with 8 bases in the middle. This CDR3 contains 14 residues. CDR1 is SGHTA and CDR2 is FQGTGA in the germline V gene.

This clonotype came up a few times. The rearrangement uses TRBV30 and TRBJ2-1; no clear D gene. The ends were cut back, 4 bases at V and 7 bases at J, with 11 bases in the middle. Germline CDR1 and CDR2: GTSNPN and SVGIG (reference sequence). This CDR3 comprises 12 residues. CDR3 region: CAWNLGQNEQFF. CDR3 sequence (DNA): TGTGCCTGGAATCTAGGGCAAAATGAGCAGTTCTTC.

This clonotype was picked up a small number of times. DNA for the CDR3: TGTGCCAGCAGCTTATTGCGACTAGCGGGGGGGAGGATCTCCTACGAGCAGTACTTC. Encoded protein: CASSLLRLAGGRISYEQYF. The chain joins TRBV7-2 to TRBJ2-7, with 14 bases lining up with TRBD2. Losses at the gene ends were 2 bases for V and 0 bases for J; bases not matched to a gene: 9. Germline V gives CDR1 SGHTA, CDR2 FQGNSA. This CDR3 has 19 residues.

The chain recombines TRBV3-1 with TRBJ2-2, with TRBD1 identical over 11 bases. In germline, CDR1 is LGHDT, CDR2 YNNKEL (reference sequence). This CDR3 is 15 amino acids long. Trimming at V came to 4 bases and at J to 7 bases, leaving 5 bases not matched to a gene. CDR3 region: CASSPGQGAGGELFF. The CDR3 DNA is TGTGCCAGCAGCCCCGGACAGGGGGCGGGCGGGGAGCTGTTTTTT.

Ten or more counts support this clonotype. The genes are TRBV7-9 and TRBJ1-1; D is uncertain. CDR3 length: 15 amino acids. With 1 base removed from V and 7 bases from J, the gap between germline ends came to 16 bases. The germline V gene has CDR1 SEHNR and CDR2 FQNEAQ (reference sequence). For the CDR3, the DNA is TGTGCCAGCAGCTTAGGAGCTGGGGAGGCGGATGAAGCTTTCTTT. Translation: CASSLGAGEADEAFF.

This clonotype was counted at least ten times. The V gene is TRBV6-2 or TRBV6-3, the J gene TRBJ2-2; 9 nucleotides match TRBD2. Germline V lookup: CDR1 MNHEY, CDR2 SVGEGT. V trimming: 0 bases; J trimming: 8 bases; junction bases outside the gene matches: 4. The CDR3 runs 15 residues. CDR3 sequence reads: CASSYSASGKGELFF. The CDR3 nucleotides read TGTGCCAGCAGTTACTCGGCTAGCGGGAAGGGGGAGCTGTTTTTT.

This clonotype was seen repeatedly, ten times or more. This chain links TRBV28 with TRBJ2-1; maybe TRBD1 (9 bases). Germline lookup yields CDR1 MDHEN and CDR2 SYDVKM. CDR3 size: 15 residues. Trimming took 4 bases from V and 7 from J, leaving 17 bases between them. The CDR3 spells CASSSGGTGLNEQFF. The CDR3 DNA follows: TGTGCCAGCAGTTCGGGGGGGACAGGGCTGAATGAGCAGTTCTTC.

Regarding this clonotype: A single base separates this from a much larger clone, so it may be a read error. The chain employs TRBV3-1 and TRBJ2-1; D is possibly TRBD2 (7 bases). Germline values: CDR1 LGHDT, CDR2 YNNKEL (reference sequence). V was trimmed by 1 base and J by 5 bases, leaving 9 bases between them. This CDR3 region has 14 residues. The DNA for the CDR3 is TGTGCCAGCAGCCAAGGGGGGGGCGACAATGAGCAGTTCTTC. Protein sequence: CASSQGGGDNEQFF.

In this sample, this clonotype turned up a few times. This sequence joins TRBV20-1 and TRBJ2-3; D might be TRBD1 (6 bases). CDR3 size: 13 residues. Germline CDR1 DFQATT, CDR2 SNEGSKA (reference sequence). Between the trimmed V and J ends, which lost 4 bases and 0 bases, there was a span of 8 bases. The CDR3 region is CSATDSSTDTQYF. The CDR3 coding sequence is TGCAGTGCTACGGACAGTAGCACAGATACGCAGTATTTT.

In this sample, this clonotype turned up a few times. The chain carries TRBV2 and TRBJ1-4; the D gene is possibly TRBD1 (5 bases). V gave up 4 bases and J gave up 8 bases, with 17 bases separating them. Germline V gives CDR1 SNHLY, CDR2 FYNNEI. The CDR3 is 15 residues long. The CDR3 region has the DNA TGTGCCAGCAGTGTTTTGAACAATAGGGGAGAAAAACTGTTTTTT. This gives the protein CASSVLNNRGEKLFF.

This clonotype was seen many times. The V call is TRBV28, the J call TRBJ1-5, with a tentative D call TRBD1 (6 bases). Per the germline V gene, CDR1 is MDHEN and CDR2 is SYDVKM. There are 16 residues in the CDR3. Trimming cost V 6 bases and J 1 base, with 16 bases left between them. Here the CDR3 reads CASSALWGASNQPQHF. The CDR3 DNA reads as TGTGCCAGCAGCGCCCTATGGGGGGCGAGCAATCAGCCCCAGCATTTT.

This clonotype was found a few times. The chain combines TRBV5-1 with TRBJ2-5, with TRBD1 matching 7 bases. The CDR3 loop spans 12 amino acids. Germline lookup yields CDR1 SGHRS and CDR2 YFSETQ. J was trimmed by 3 bases and V by 7 bases; bases with no gene match: 3. The chain's CDR3 is CASSTGEETQYF. In DNA form, the CDR3 reads TGCGCCAGCTCTACAGGGGAAGAGACCCAGTACTTC. Looking up the rest from reference TRBV5-1 and TRBJ2-5 gives the full variable domain: KAGVTQTPRYLIKTRGQQVTLSCSPISGHRSVSWYQQTPGQGLQFLFEYFSETQRNKGNFPGRFSGRQFSNSRSEMNVSTLELGDSALYLCASSTGEETQYFGPGTRLLVL.

This chain uses TRBV28 with TRBJ1-4; D gene unclear. V lost 6 bases to trimming and J lost 4 bases, with 12 bases between them. Germline CDR1 is MDHEN and CDR2 is SYDVKM. The CDR3 extends over 14 amino acids. The CDR3 spells CASRSGSHNEKLFF. CDR3 sequence (DNA): TGTGCCAGCAGATCCGGGTCTCATAATGAAAAACTGTTTTTT.

This clonotype was detected many times. The chain couples TRBV20-1 to TRBJ1-1, with D possibly being TRBD1 (6 bases). The CDR3 is 12 residues long. Germline CDR1 and CDR2: DFQATT and SNEGSKA (reference sequence). V dropped 5 bases and J dropped 4 bases, with 11 bases sitting between them. The CDR3, as DNA: TGCAGTGCTCCCTTGACAGGCACTGAAGCTTTCTTT. Its protein product is CSAPLTGTEAFF.

This clonotype was seen ten or more times. This rearrangement joins TRBV11-2 to TRBJ2-7; D remains ambiguous. This CDR3 has 12 residues. Trimming shortened V by 5 bases and J by 5 bases, and 10 bases separated the two germline ends. Germline CDR1 SGHAT, CDR2 FQNNGV. CDR3 in DNA: TGTGCCAGCAGCCCGAGTCACCACGAGCAGTACTTC. It codes for CASSPSHHEQYF.

This clonotype was counted ten times or more. The chain has TRBV6-1 and TRBJ1-5; D not resolved. The CDR3 covers 15 residues. Germline V gene sequence: CDR1 MNHNS, CDR2 SASEGT. Trimming stripped 7 bases from V and 4 bases from J, with 17 bases between. The CDR3, as DNA: TGTGCCAGCATCCTGGCCACAAATAATAATCAGCCCCAGCATTTT. Translation: CASILATNNNQPQHF.

This chain connects TRBV24-1 to TRBJ2-3, with 8 bases lining up with TRBD1. The CDR3 is 16 residues long. Germline CDR1 is KGHDR and CDR2 is SFDVKD. J gave up 1 base and V 4 bases, and 6 bases lay outside the gene matches. This chain's CDR3 is CATSDPDRGGTDTQYF. CDR3 in DNA: TGTGCCACCAGTGACCCTGACAGGGGTGGCACAGATACGCAGTATTTT.

The chain is built from TRBV24-1 and TRBJ2-1; D unclear. Germline CDR1 reads KGHDR; CDR2 reads SFDVKD. The germline V and J ends were trimmed by 0 bases and 8 bases, with 10 bases remaining between them. CDR3 length equals 14 residues. In DNA, the CDR3 is TGTGCCACCAGTGATTTGCAAACATCCGATGAGCAGTTCTTC. This translates into CATSDLQTSDEQFF.

This clonotype was detected ten times or more. V is TRBV28 and J is TRBJ2-5; a weak D match, TRBD2 (6 bases). The germline V gene has CDR1 MDHEN and CDR2 SYDVKM. The CDR3 runs to 14 residues. Trimming shortened V by 2 bases and J by 5 bases, and 12 bases separated the two germline ends. In DNA form, the CDR3 reads TGTGCCAGCAGTTTAAAGGGAGCGGGCGAGACCCAGTACTTC. Translation gives CASSLKGAGETQYF.

The chain has TRBV20-1 and TRBJ2-7, with D hard to call. The CDR3 runs 12 residues. V lost 7 bases and J 0 bases, leaving 10 bases between the germline ends. Germline loops: CDR1 DFQATT, CDR2 SNEGSKA (reference sequence). The CDR3 nucleotides read TGCAGTGGGCGCGGCAGCTCCTACGAGCAGTACTTC. Translation: CSGRGSSYEQYF.

This clonotype came up many times. The J gene is TRBJ2-4, the V gene TRBV28, with D possibly matching TRBD2 (6 bases). CDR1 and CDR2 from the germline V gene are MDHEN and SYDVKM. There are 15 residues in the CDR3. Trimming took off 8 bases at V and 3 bases at J, with 17 bases between the two ends. The CDR3 reads CASGRRDFIKNIQYF. For the CDR3, the DNA is TGTGCCAGCGGGCGGAGGGACTTCATCAAAAACATTCAGTACTTC. The full variable domain, with the rest looked up from reference TRBV28 and TRBJ2-4, is DVKVTQSSRYLVKRTGEKVFLECVQDMDHENMFWYRQDPGLGLRLIYFSYDVKMKEKGDIPEGYSVSREKKERFSLILESASTNQTSMYLCASGRRDFIKNIQYFGAGTRLSVL.

There are a few counts of this clonotype. The V gene is TRBV9, the J gene TRBJ2-3; possibly TRBD1 for D (5 bases). The V end was cut by 3 bases, the J end by 1 base, with 9 bases between. CDR1 and CDR2 (germline): SGDLS, YYNGEE. The CDR3 extends over 14 amino acids. CDR3 loop: CASSGGQRTDTQYF. Here the CDR3 DNA reads TGTGCCAGCAGCGGGGGCCAGCGCACAGATACGCAGTATTTT.

This clonotype was recorded at least ten times. The chain joins TRBV6-2 or TRBV6-3 to TRBJ2-1; D gene unclear. CDR1 and CDR2 from the germline V gene are MNHEY and SVGEGT. The CDR3 extends over 15 amino acids. Trimming took 2 bases from V and 0 from J, leaving 8 bases between them. The CDR3 sequence: CASSYQVTSYNEQFF. In DNA form, the CDR3 reads TGTGCCAGCAGTTACCAGGTTACCTCCTACAATGAGCAGTTCTTC.

The sample holds a few counts of this clonotype. J is TRBJ2-1 and V is TRBV20-1, with TRBD2 matching over 11 bases. The V gene's germline CDR1 is DFQATT and CDR2 SNEGSKA (reference sequence). CDR3 length: 15 residues. J was trimmed by 4 bases and V by 3 bases; bases with no gene match: 5. CDR3 loop: CSASLSGRVYNEQFF. Here the CDR3 DNA reads TGCAGTGCTAGCCTTAGCGGGAGGGTTTACAATGAGCAGTTCTTC.

This clonotype was recorded many times. The rearrangement links TRBV12-3 or TRBV12-4 to TRBJ1-1; D is ambiguous. V was pared by 6 bases and J by 7 bases, with 12 bases between. CDR3 size: 12 residues. CDR3 nucleotide sequence: TGTGCCAGCAGAGCAGCCGCGGGTGAAGCTTTCTTT. This codes for CASRAAAGEAFF.

The rearrangement uses TRBV28 and TRBJ2-7, with 7 bases lining up with TRBD2. The germline V gene encodes CDR1 MDHEN and CDR2 SYDVKM. Trimming at V came to 6 bases and at J to 7 bases, leaving 6 bases not matched to a gene. CDR3 size: 12 residues. The CDR3 DNA is TGTGCCAGCAGGGCTAGCGGCGCGGAGCAGTACTTC. Amino acid sequence: CASRASGAEQYF.

This clonotype came up many times. This rearrangement joins TRBV27 to TRBJ2-3; a possible D gene is TRBD1 (6 bases). V was pared by 1 base and J by 0 bases, with 14 bases between. The CDR3 loop spans 17 amino acids. Germline CDR1 MNHEY, CDR2 SMNVEV (reference sequence). CDR3 in DNA: TGTGCCAGCAGTTTATTCCTGGCCAGGGGTAGCACAGATACGCAGTATTTT. Its translation: CASSLFLARGSTDTQYF.

This chain joins TRBV9 and TRBJ2-1, with D perhaps matching TRBD2 (6 bases). From germline, CDR1 is SGDLS and CDR2 YYNGEE. The CDR3 is 13 amino acids. Trimming left V 5 bases short and J 7 bases short, with 13 bases between. The CDR3 nucleotides read TGTGCCAGCAGGGAACGGGAGAGGAATGAGCAGTTCTTC. Translating gives CASRERERNEQFF.